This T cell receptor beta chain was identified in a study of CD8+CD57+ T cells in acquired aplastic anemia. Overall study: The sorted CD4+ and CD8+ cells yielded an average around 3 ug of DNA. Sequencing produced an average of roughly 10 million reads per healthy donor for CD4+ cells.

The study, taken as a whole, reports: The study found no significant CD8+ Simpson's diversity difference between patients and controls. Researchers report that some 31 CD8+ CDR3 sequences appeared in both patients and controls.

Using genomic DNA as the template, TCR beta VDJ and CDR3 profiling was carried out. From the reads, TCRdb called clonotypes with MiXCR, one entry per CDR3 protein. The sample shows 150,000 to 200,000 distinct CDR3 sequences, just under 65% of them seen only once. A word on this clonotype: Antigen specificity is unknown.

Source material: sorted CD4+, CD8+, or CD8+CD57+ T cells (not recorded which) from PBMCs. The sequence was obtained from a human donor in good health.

DNA for the CDR3: TGTGCCATCAGTGAGGGGCAGTCCTACAATGAGCAGTTCTTC. This encodes CAISEGQSYNEQFF. The chain uses TRBV10-3 and TRBJ2-1; D remains ambiguous. Germline values: CDR1 ENHRY, CDR2 SYGVKD. The V and J ends lost 2 bases and 1 base respectively, with 6 bases between them. The CDR3 has 14 residues.